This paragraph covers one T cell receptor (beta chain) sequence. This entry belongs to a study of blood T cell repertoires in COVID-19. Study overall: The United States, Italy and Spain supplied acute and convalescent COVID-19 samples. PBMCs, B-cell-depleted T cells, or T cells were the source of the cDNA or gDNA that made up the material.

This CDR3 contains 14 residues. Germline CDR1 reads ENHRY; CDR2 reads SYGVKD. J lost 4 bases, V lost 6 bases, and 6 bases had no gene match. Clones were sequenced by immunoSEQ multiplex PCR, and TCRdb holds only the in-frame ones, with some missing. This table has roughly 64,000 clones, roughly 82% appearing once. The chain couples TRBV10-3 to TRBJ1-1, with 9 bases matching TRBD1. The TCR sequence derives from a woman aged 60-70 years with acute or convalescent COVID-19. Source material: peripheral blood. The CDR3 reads CAISLGQGSTEAFF. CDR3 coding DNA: TGTGCCATCAGCCTGGGACAGGGAAGCACTGAAGCTTTCTTT.